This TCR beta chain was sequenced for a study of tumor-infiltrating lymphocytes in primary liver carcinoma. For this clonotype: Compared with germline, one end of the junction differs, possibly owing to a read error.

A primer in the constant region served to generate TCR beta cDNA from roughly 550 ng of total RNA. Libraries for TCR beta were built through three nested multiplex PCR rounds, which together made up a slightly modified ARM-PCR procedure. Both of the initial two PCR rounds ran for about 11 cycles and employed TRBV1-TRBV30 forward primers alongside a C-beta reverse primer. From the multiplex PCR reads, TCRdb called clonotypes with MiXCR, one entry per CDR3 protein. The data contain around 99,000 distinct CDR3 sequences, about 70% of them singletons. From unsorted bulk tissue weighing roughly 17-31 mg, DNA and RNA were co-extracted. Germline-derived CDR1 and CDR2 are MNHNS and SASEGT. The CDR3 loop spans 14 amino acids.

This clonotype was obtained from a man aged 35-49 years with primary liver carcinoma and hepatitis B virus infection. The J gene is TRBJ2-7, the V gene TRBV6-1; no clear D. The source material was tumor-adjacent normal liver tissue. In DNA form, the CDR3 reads TGTGCCAGCAGTGAAATCGGGCCATCGTACGAGCACTACTTC. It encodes CASSEIGPSYEHYF.